These 19 T cell receptor beta chains came from one sample sequenced in a study of cytomegalovirus exposure and HLA in healthy donors. The PCR had 60 Vbeta and 13 Jbeta primers. The data were produced by immunoSEQ multiplex PCR, yet TCRdb's version contains in-frame clones alone and is incomplete. This sample carries some 89,000 clones, approximately 72% of them seen once, and the ten largest clones take 4.1%. Specimen: PBMCs. The receptors were gathered from a woman in her forties in good health and CMV-seropositive.

This clone has more than one count but fewer than ten. The J gene is TRBJ2-1, the V gene TRBV5-8, with 11 nucleotides matching TRBD2. CDR1 SGHTS and CDR2 YDEGEE come from the germline V gene. The CDR3 consists of 16 residues. Unmatched junction bases numbered 10, after V lost 5 bases and J lost 6 bases. The CDR3 nucleotides are TGTGCCAGCAGTTCTTCCACTAGCGGGAGAATCAATGAGCAGTTCTTC. Amino acid sequence: CASSSSTSGRINEQFF.

This chain connects TRBV7-9 to TRBJ2-3; D gene unclear. Between the trimmed V and J ends, which lost 5 bases and 2 bases, there was a span of 17 bases. The germline gives CDR1 SEHNR, CDR2 FQNEAQ (reference sequence). There are 16 residues in the CDR3. CDR3 DNA: TGTGCCAGCAGCAGAGGCCGGCAAATACACACAGATACGCAGTATTTT. Translating it yields CASSRGRQIHTDTQYF.

The V gene is TRBV28, the J gene TRBJ1-2; D uncertain. The germline gives CDR1 MDHEN, CDR2 SYDVKM. Trimming took off 3 bases at V and 4 bases at J, with 21 bases between the two ends. This CDR3 region has 17 residues. CDR3 sequence (DNA): TGTGCCAGCAGTTTCGGGTGGCAAAGGATGCTCAGCTATGGCTACACCTTC. This translates into CASSFGWQRMLSYGYTF.

The V call is TRBV23-1, the J call TRBJ2-7; a weak D match, TRBD1 (6 bases). TRBV23-1 is placed among ORFs of uncertain function. This CDR3 is built from 14 residues. Trimming stripped 2 bases from V and 3 bases from J, with 11 bases between. CDR3 protein: CASSQAGQFYEQYF. CDR3 bases: TGCGCCAGCAGTCAAGCTGGACAGTTCTACGAGCAGTACTTC.

This chain links TRBV9 with TRBJ2-5; D is possibly TRBD1 (5 bases). Trimming left V 0 bases short and J 0 bases short, with 9 bases between. Germline V gene lookup returns CDR1 SGDLS and CDR2 YYNGEE. This CDR3 is built from 15 residues. The CDR3 here is CASSVGTGHQETQYF. CDR3 in DNA: TGTGCCAGCAGCGTAGGTACAGGCCACCAAGAGACCCAGTACTTC.

The chain joins TRBV7-9 to TRBJ2-1; TRBD1 agrees at 9 bases. Trimming took 0 bases from V and 7 from J; bases not matched to a gene: 4. Looked up from germline, CDR1 is SEHNR and CDR2 is FQNEAQ (reference sequence). The CDR3 is made up of 15 amino acids. CDR3 coding DNA: TGTGCCAGCAGCTTAGCTCGGGACAGGGTAAATGAGCAGTTCTTC. Its translation is CASSLARDRVNEQFF.

The rearrangement links TRBV6-5 to TRBJ1-4; unclear D gene. Germline V gene lookup returns CDR1 MNHEY and CDR2 SVGAGI. This CDR3 is 14 amino acids long. Trimming cost V 0 bases and J 3 bases, with 5 bases left between them. The CDR3 here is CASSYSRANEKLFF. CDR3 DNA sequence: TGTGCCAGCAGTTACTCGAGGGCTAATGAAAAACTGTTTTTT.

V usage is TRBV19 and J usage is TRBJ2-5; D gene unclear. The CDR3 spans 15 residues. CDR1 and CDR2 from the germline V gene are LNHDA and SQIVND (reference sequence). The V end lost 6 bases, the J end lost 1 base, and 15 bases lay between the germline ends. CDR3 protein: CASRASRKVQETQYF. In DNA, the CDR3 is TGTGCCAGTAGGGCTTCCAGGAAGGTCCAAGAGACCCAGTACTTC. The full variable domain, in which reference TRBV19 and TRBJ2-5 provide the parts outside the CDR3, is DGGITQSPKYLFRKEGQNVTLSCEQNLNHDAMYWYRQDPGQGLRLIYYSQIVNDFQKGDIAEGYSVSREKKESFPLTVTSAQKNPTAFYLCASRASRKVQETQYFGPGTRLLVL.

This clone appeared a single time. The chain links TRBV7-8 to TRBJ1-1; D may be TRBD1 (6 bases). Germline V CDR1 and CDR2: SGHVS, FQNEAQ. The germline V and J ends were trimmed by 1 base and 4 bases, with 10 bases remaining between them. CDR3 size: 14 residues. CDR3 protein: CASSLVQGSTEAFF. The CDR3, as DNA: TGTGCCAGCAGCTTAGTTCAGGGGAGCACTGAAGCTTTCTTT. The full variable domain, its missing parts supplied by reference TRBV7-8 and TRBJ1-1, is GAGVSQSPRYKVAKRGQDVALRCDPISGHVSLFWYQQALGQGPEFLTYFQNEAQLDKSGLPSDRFFAERPEGSVSTLKIQRTQQEDSAVYLCASSLVQGSTEAFFGQGTRLTVV.

This clone was observed a few times. The chain uses TRBV6-1 and TRBJ1-4; D gene unclear. The CDR3 extends over 13 amino acids. V was pared by 2 bases and J by 6 bases, with 7 bases between. In germline, CDR1 is MNHNS, CDR2 SASEGT. CDR3 protein: CASSEKRDEKLFF. In DNA form, the CDR3 reads TGTGCCAGCAGTGAAAAGAGGGATGAAAAACTGTTTTTT.

CDR3 residues: CASSSGTSGSPFYNEQFF. The DNA for the CDR3 is TGTGCCAGCAGCTCCGGGACTAGCGGGAGCCCTTTCTACAATGAGCAGTTCTTC. The rearrangement uses TRBV11-2 and TRBJ2-1, with 14 bases identical to TRBD2. J gave up 3 bases and V 4 bases, and 8 bases lay outside the gene matches. In germline, CDR1 is SGHAT, CDR2 FQNNGV. This CDR3 spans 18 amino acids.

This CDR3 is CASSNLYEQYF. The CDR3 nucleotides are TGTGCCAGCAGCAACCTATACGAGCAGTACTTC. The V and J genes are TRBV7-8 and TRBJ2-7, with D unclear. This CDR3 has 11 amino acids. V was clipped by 5 bases and J by 4 bases, with 6 bases between them. Germline CDR1 reads SGHVS; CDR2 reads FQNEAQ.

The chain combines TRBV29-1 with TRBJ2-3; 8 nucleotides align to TRBD2. Trimming cost V 3 bases and J 3 bases; bases outside gene matches: 11. CDR3 length equals 16 residues. Germline V CDR1 and CDR2: SQVTM, ANQGSEA. Written as DNA, the CDR3 is TGCAGCGTTGAGTTACAGCGGGAGATGAAGACAGATACGCAGTATTTT. Its translation: CSVELQREMKTDTQYF.

This chain uses TRBV19 with TRBJ2-3; 9 nucleotides align to TRBD2. Germline CDR1 is LNHDA and CDR2 is SQIVND (reference sequence). The trim removed 6 bases at V and 1 base at J, leaving 5 bases unmatched. This CDR3 comprises 15 residues. The chain's CDR3 is CASSRRTSGTDTQYF. CDR3 in DNA: TGTGCCAGTAGCCGCCGGACTAGCGGCACAGATACGCAGTATTTT.

J is TRBJ1-5 and V is TRBV2; TRBD1 matches at 8 bases. The germline CDR1 and CDR2 sequences are SNHLY and FYNNEI. V gave up 2 bases and J gave up 5 bases; unmatched junction bases: 5. The CDR3 spans 15 residues. This CDR3 reads CASSETGQGYQPQHF. The CDR3 DNA is TGTGCCAGCAGTGAAACCGGACAGGGCTATCAGCCCCAGCATTTT.

DNA for the CDR3: TGTGCCAGCAGCTTCGCAGTTAACACTGAAGCTTTCTTT. Translated, it gives CASSFAVNTEAFF. The chain carries TRBV7-9 and TRBJ1-1; the D is unclear. V was pared by 3 bases and J by 2 bases, with 7 bases between. The CDR3 consists of 13 residues. Germline CDR1 SEHNR, CDR2 FQNEAQ (reference sequence). Complete variable domain (other parts from reference TRBV7-9 and TRBJ1-1): DTGVSQNPRHKITKRGQNVTFRCDPISEHNRLYWYRQTLGQGPEFLTYFQNEAQLEKSRLLSDRFSAERPKGSFSTLEIQRTEQGDSAMYLCASSFAVNTEAFFGQGTRLTVV.

This chain links TRBV10-1 with TRBJ2-7; D ambiguous. The CDR3 contains 13 residues. Trimming removed 8 bases at V and 3 bases at J, with 14 bases between. Per germline, CDR1 WNHNN and CDR2 SYGVQD (reference sequence). The CDR3 DNA sequence: TGCGCCAGCCTCCCCCGGAGCCGCTACGAGCAGTACTTC. As protein: CASLPRSRYEQYF.

The genes are TRBV6-5 and TRBJ2-7; the D gene is possibly TRBD1 (5 bases). The CDR3 sequence is 12 residues long. Germline lookup yields CDR1 MNHEY and CDR2 SVGAGI. V lost 5 bases and J 3 bases, leaving 8 bases between the germline ends. Here the CDR3 DNA reads TGTGCCAGCAGTCTGCAGGGCTACGAGCAGTACTTC. Translating it yields CASSLQGYEQYF.

V and J are TRBV10-2 and TRBJ2-1; D might be TRBD2 (5 bases). This CDR3 comprises 14 residues. Germline CDR1 WSHSY, CDR2 SAAADI. V lost 11 bases and J 0 bases, leaving 14 bases between the germline ends. The CDR3 sequence: CASVHGGSYNEQFF. Here the CDR3 DNA reads TGCGCCTCCGTCCACGGAGGCTCCTACAATGAGCAGTTCTTC.